One sample yielded the 17 T cell receptor beta chains listed below, sequenced in a study of CD8+CD57+ T cells in acquired aplastic anemia. Genomic DNA templated the TCR beta VDJ and CDR3 profiling. TCRdb processed the reads anew with MiXCR; each CDR3 protein has one entry. This sample has about 110,000 distinct CDR3 sequences; about half occur once, and the top ten carry roughly 34%. The specimen sequenced was sorted CD4+, CD8+, or CD8+CD57+ T cells (not recorded which) from PBMCs. The receptors derive from a human donor in good health, serving as a control.

The chain employs TRBV19 and TRBJ2-7; possible D gene TRBD1, 6 bases. V gave up 5 bases and J gave up 0 bases, with 17 bases separating them. The CDR3 runs 16 residues. From germline, CDR1 is LNHDA and CDR2 SQIVND (reference sequence). Here the CDR3 reads CASSFRQDGASYEQYF. The CDR3 DNA reads TGTGCCAGTAGTTTCCGACAGGATGGGGCCTCCTACGAGCAGTACTTC.

This clonotype was seen a handful of times. J is TRBJ2-7 and V is TRBV15; D may be TRBD2 (6 bases). Deletions cut 1 base from V and 7 bases from J, with 11 bases between. Germline-derived CDR1 and CDR2 are LNHNV and YYDKDF (reference sequence). This CDR3 has 13 amino acids. The CDR3 protein is CATSRASVREQYF. CDR3 DNA: TGTGCCACCAGCAGAGCTAGCGTGAGGGAGCAGTACTTC.

This clonotype was seen many times. The V gene is TRBV6-2 or TRBV6-3, the J gene TRBJ2-1; tentatively, D is TRBD1 or TRBD2 (6 bases each). Looked up from germline, CDR1 is MNHEY and CDR2 is SVGEGT. V shed 2 bases and J shed 6 bases, with 14 bases lying between them. The CDR3 totals 15 residues. Here the CDR3 reads CASSYGTGALNEQFF. The CDR3 bases are TGTGCCAGCAGTTACGGGACGGGGGCCCTCAATGAGCAGTTCTTC.

The CDR3 reads CASRDSYSNQPQHF. The CDR3 DNA is TGTGCCAGCAGGGACAGTTATAGCAATCAGCCCCAGCATTTT. The V call is TRBV2, the J call TRBJ1-5; tentatively, D is TRBD1 (6 bases). From germline, CDR1 is SNHLY and CDR2 FYNNEI. The CDR3 runs to 14 residues. V lost 6 bases and J lost 0, with 9 bases in between. The full variable domain, its missing parts supplied by reference TRBV2 and TRBJ1-5, is EPEVTQTPSHQVTQMGQEVILRCVPISNHLYFYWYRQILGQKVEFLVSFYNNEISEKSEIFDDQFSVERPDGSNFTLKIRSTKLEDSAMYFCASRDSYSNQPQHFGDGTRLSIL.

In this sample, this clonotype turned up many times. For the CDR3, the DNA is TGTGCCAGCAGTGAATTGTCGGGGACGGGAATCTATGGCTACACCTTC. Its protein is CASSELSGTGIYGYTF. The chain joins TRBV25-1 to TRBJ1-2; D is perhaps TRBD1 (5 bases). The V gene's germline CDR1 is MGHDK and CDR2 SYGVNS. The germline V and J ends were trimmed by 1 base and 4 bases, with 16 bases remaining between them. This CDR3 comprises 16 residues.

This chain joins TRBV9 and TRBJ2-3; possibly TRBD1 for D (6 bases). Germline loops: CDR1 SGDLS, CDR2 YYNGEE. This CDR3 comprises 15 residues. Trimming took off 0 bases at V and 3 bases at J, with 11 bases between the two ends. This chain's CDR3 is CASSVGTVRTDTQYF. The CDR3 DNA reads TGTGCCAGCAGCGTAGGGACAGTCAGAACAGATACGCAGTATTTT.

Concerning this clonotype: This may come from a read error, since a much larger clone is one base off. This rearrangement joins TRBV29-1 to TRBJ2-3; D gene uncertain. Germline CDR1 and CDR2: SQVTM and ANQGSEA. V was cut by 0 bases and J by 4 bases, with 11 bases left in between. The CDR3 contains 14 residues. DNA of the CDR3: TGCAGCGTTGAAGATCGTGATCACGCAGATACGCAGTATTTT. Translated: CSVEDRDHADTQYF.

This chain connects TRBV25-1 to TRBJ2-5; the match to TRBD2 covers 7 bases. Germline trimming cut 6 bases from V and 7 bases from J; bases unmatched to any gene: 11. Per the germline V gene, CDR1 is MGHDK and CDR2 is SYGVNS. This CDR3 contains 14 residues. The CDR3 region has the DNA TGTGCCAGCAGCTTAGTAACCGGGGAGGGGACCCAGTACTTC. Its protein product is CASSLVTGEGTQYF. Full variable domain (remainder filled in from reference TRBV25-1 and TRBJ2-5): EADIYQTPRYLVIGTGKKITLECSQTMGHDKMYWYQQDPGMELHLIHYSYGVNSTEKGDLSSESTVSRIRTEHFPLTLESARPSHTSQYLCASSLVTGEGTQYFGPGTRLLVL.

This chain joins TRBV27 and TRBJ2-7; D call uncertain. Trimming took 3 bases from V and 3 from J, leaving 12 bases between them. Germline V gene data show CDR1 as MNHEY and CDR2 as SMNVEV (reference sequence). The CDR3 consists of 14 residues. CDR3 residues: CASSLRRQYYEQYF. The CDR3 nucleotides are TGTGCCAGCAGTTTGAGGAGACAATACTACGAGCAGTACTTC.

The J gene is TRBJ2-7, the V gene TRBV20-1; TRBD2 matches 12 bases. With V trimmed by 3 bases and J by 6 bases, 9 bases remained unmatched. Germline CDR1 is DFQATT and CDR2 is SNEGSKA (reference sequence). This CDR3 spans 15 amino acids. The CDR3 coding sequence is TGCAGTGCTAGCGGATTACTAGCGGGGGGAGGCGAGCAGTACTTC. Residues: CSASGLLAGGGEQYF.

The J gene is TRBJ2-7, the V gene TRBV19, with 8 bases fitting TRBD1. Germline-derived CDR1 and CDR2 are LNHDA and SQIVND (reference sequence). The junction had 4 bases not matched to a gene; V was cut back by 8 bases and J by 4 bases. There are 12 residues in the CDR3. In DNA form, the CDR3 reads TGTGCCAGTGCCCGGACAGGGTACGAGCAGTACTTC. This encodes CASARTGYEQYF.

In this sample, this clonotype turned up many times. V usage is TRBV5-6 and J usage is TRBJ1-1; 7 nucleotides align to TRBD1. V shed 6 bases and J 8 bases; nucleotides not matched to a gene: 7. The CDR3 consists of 12 residues. The germline CDR1 and CDR2 sequences are SGHDT and YYEEEE. In DNA form, the CDR3 reads TGTGCCAGCACCGGACAGGCTAACGAAGCTTTCTTT. This encodes CASTGQANEAFF.

The chain couples TRBV29-1 to TRBJ2-1, with TRBD2 identical over 7 bases. This CDR3 contains 13 residues. With 7 bases clipped from V and 5 bases from J, the junction kept 8 bases outside the gene matches. Germline lookup yields CDR1 SQVTM and CDR2 ANQGSEA. CDR3 sequence reads: CSGTRYHHNEQFF. Written as DNA, the CDR3 is TGCAGCGGGACTAGATATCACCACAATGAGCAGTTCTTC.

The J gene is TRBJ1-2, the V gene TRBV20-1; the D is unclear. CDR3 size: 12 residues. Trimming stripped 1 base from V and 2 bases from J, with 5 bases between. Germline lookup yields CDR1 DFQATT and CDR2 SNEGSKA (reference sequence). The CDR3 sequence: CSARARNYGYTF. The DNA of the CDR3 is TGCAGTGCTAGAGCCCGGAACTATGGCTACACCTTC.

The chain has TRBV2 and TRBJ2-3, with D perhaps matching TRBD2 (5 bases). The CDR3 runs to 15 residues. The V gene lost 3 bases and the J gene lost 8 bases, with 18 bases spanning the gap. Germline V gene sequence: CDR1 SNHLY, CDR2 FYNNEI. CDR3: CASSEEYGVRGTQYF. CDR3 nucleotide sequence: TGTGCCAGCAGTGAGGAGTACGGGGTCAGAGGTACGCAGTATTTT.

This chain connects TRBV10-3 to TRBJ2-1; 9 bases line up with TRBD1. The ends lost 10 bases at V and 3 bases at J; junction bases unmatched: 10. CDR1 and CDR2 from the germline V gene are ENHRY and SYGVKD. This CDR3 is built from 15 residues. The DNA of the CDR3 is TGTGCCAGCAGCCGCCCGGGACAGGGCTACAATGAGCAGTTCTTC. The encoded protein is CASSRPGQGYNEQFF.

This clonotype was counted ten times or more. The chain links TRBV20-1 to TRBJ1-1; 7 nucleotides match TRBD1. This CDR3 has 13 amino acids. Germline assignment: CDR1 DFQATT and CDR2 SNEGSKA (reference sequence). V was clipped by 3 bases and J by 7 bases; unmatched bases: 8. The CDR3 spells CSARGQSLNEAFF. DNA for the CDR3: TGCAGTGCTAGGGGACAGTCCCTAAATGAAGCTTTCTTT.